The entry that follows covers one T cell receptor beta chain sequence. Vbeta (60) and Jbeta (13) primers were used in the PCR. The table came from immunoSEQ multiplex PCR; TCRdb's copy has only in-frame clones and leaves some out. Of 100,000 to 150,000 clones listed, roughly 66% are singletons. CDR3 size: 18 residues. Germline V lookup: CDR1 MNHNS, CDR2 SASEGT. J was trimmed by 0 bases and V by 2 bases; bases with no gene match: 10. This specimen belongs to a study of cytomegalovirus exposure and HLA in healthy donors. Material: PBMCs. The sequence came from a man aged 55 to 69 in good health and CMV-seropositive. V and J are TRBV6-1 and TRBJ1-1, with 9 bases identical to TRBD1. Here the CDR3 DNA reads TGTGCCAGCAGTGAATTAAGGGGACAGGGTATTATGAACACTGAAGCTTTCTTT. Translating gives CASSELRGQGIMNTEAFF.